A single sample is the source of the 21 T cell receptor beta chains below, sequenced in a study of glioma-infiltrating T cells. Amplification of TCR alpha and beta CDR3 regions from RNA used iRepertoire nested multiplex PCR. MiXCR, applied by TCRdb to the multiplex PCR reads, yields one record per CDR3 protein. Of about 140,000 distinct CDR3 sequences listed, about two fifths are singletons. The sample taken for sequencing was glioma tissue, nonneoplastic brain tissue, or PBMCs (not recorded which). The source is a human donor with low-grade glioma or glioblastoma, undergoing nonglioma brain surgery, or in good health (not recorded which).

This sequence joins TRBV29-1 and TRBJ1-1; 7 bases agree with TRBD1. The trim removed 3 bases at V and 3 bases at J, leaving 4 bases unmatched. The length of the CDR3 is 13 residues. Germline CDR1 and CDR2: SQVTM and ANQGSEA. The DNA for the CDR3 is TGCAGCGTTGAGCGGCAGGGGGACACTGAAGCTTTCTTT. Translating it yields CSVERQGDTEAFF.

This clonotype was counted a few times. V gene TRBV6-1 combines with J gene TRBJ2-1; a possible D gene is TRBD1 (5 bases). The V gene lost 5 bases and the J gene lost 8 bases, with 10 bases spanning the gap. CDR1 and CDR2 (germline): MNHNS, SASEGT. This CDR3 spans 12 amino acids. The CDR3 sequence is CASSPQGHEQFF. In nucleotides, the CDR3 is TGTGCCAGCAGTCCCCAGGGCCATGAGCAGTTCTTC.

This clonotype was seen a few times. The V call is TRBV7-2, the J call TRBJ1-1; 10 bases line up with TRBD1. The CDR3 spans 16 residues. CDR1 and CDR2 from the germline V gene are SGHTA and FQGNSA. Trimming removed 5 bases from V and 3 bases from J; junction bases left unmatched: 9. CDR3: CASSPRQGAGDTEAFF. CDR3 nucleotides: TGTGCCAGCAGCCCACGACAGGGGGCTGGGGACACTGAAGCTTTCTTT. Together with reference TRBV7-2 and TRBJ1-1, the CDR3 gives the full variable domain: GAGVSQSPSNKVTEKGKDVELRCDPISGHTALYWYRQSLGQGLEFLIYFQGNSAPDKSGLPSDRFSAERTGGSVSTLTIQRTQQEDSAVYLCASSPRQGAGDTEAFFGQGTRLTVV.

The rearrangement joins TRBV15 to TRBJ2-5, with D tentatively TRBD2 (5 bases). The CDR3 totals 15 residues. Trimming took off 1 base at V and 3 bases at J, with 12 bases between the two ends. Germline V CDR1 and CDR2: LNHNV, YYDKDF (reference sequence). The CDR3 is CATSRGSAGEETQYF. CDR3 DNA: TGTGCCACCAGCAGAGGGTCCGCGGGTGAAGAGACCCAGTACTTC. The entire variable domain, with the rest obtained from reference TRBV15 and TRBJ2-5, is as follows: DAMVIQNPRYQVTQFGKPVTLSCSQTLNHNVMYWYQQKSSQAPKLLFHYYDKDFNNEADTPDNFQSRRPNTSFCFLDIRSPGLGDTAMYLCATSRGSAGEETQYFGPGTRLLVL.

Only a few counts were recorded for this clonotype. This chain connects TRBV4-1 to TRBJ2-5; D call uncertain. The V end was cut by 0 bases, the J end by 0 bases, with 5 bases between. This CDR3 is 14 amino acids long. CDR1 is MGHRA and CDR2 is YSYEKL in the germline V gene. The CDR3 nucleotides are TGCGCCAGCAGCCAAGACACCTACCAAGAGACCCAGTACTTC. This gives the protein CASSQDTYQETQYF.

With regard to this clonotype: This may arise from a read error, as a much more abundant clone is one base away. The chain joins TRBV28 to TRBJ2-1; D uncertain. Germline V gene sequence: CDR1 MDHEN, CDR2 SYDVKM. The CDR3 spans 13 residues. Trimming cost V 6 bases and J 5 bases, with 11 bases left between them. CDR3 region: CASRVGSDNEQFF. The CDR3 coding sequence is TGTGCCAGCAGAGTGGGGTCAGACAATGAGCAGTTCTTC.

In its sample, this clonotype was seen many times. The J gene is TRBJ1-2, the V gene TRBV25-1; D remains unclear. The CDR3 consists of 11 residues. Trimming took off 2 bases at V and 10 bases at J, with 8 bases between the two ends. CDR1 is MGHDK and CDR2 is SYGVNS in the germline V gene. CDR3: CASSEEGTYTF. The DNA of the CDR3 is TGTGCCAGCAGTGAAGAAGGTACCTACACCTTC.

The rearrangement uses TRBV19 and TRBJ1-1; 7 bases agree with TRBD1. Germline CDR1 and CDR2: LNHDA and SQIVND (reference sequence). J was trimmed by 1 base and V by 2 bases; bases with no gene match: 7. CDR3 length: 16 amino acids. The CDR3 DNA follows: TGTGCCAGTAGTATACCGCCCTACAGGGGGAACACTGAAGCTTTCTTT. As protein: CASSIPPYRGNTEAFF.

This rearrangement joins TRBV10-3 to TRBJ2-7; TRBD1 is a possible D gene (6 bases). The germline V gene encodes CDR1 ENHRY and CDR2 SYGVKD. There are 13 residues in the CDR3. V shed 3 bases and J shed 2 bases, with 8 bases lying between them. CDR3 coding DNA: TGTGCCATCAGTGACAGGGGCACCTACGAGCAGTACTTC. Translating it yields CAISDRGTYEQYF.

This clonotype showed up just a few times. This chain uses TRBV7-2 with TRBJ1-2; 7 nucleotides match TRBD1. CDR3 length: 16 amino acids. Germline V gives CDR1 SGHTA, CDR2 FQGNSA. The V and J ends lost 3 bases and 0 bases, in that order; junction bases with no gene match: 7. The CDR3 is CASSLKPGQPNYGYTF. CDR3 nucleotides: TGTGCCAGCAGCTTGAAGCCGGGACAGCCTAACTATGGCTACACCTTC.

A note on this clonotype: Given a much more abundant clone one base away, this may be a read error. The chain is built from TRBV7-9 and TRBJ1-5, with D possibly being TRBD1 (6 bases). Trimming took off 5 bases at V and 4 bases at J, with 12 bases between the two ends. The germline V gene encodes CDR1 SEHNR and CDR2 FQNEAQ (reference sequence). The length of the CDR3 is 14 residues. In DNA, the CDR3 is TGTGCCAGCAGCAAAGAACAGGGAAATCAGCCCCAGCATTTT. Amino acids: CASSKEQGNQPQHF.

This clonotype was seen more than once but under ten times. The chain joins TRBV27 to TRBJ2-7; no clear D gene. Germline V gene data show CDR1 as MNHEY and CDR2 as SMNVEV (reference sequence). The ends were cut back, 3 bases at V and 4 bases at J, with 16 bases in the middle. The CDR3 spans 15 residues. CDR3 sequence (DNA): TGTGCCAGCAGTTTTAGCCCCGGACCCCAATACGAGCAGTACTTC. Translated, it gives CASSFSPGPQYEQYF.

This chain's CDR3 is CASSPNRGLFNEQYF. The CDR3 nucleotides are TGTGCCAGCTCACCGAACAGGGGGCTTTTCAACGAGCAGTACTTC. The chain recombines TRBV18 with TRBJ2-7; 9 nucleotides match TRBD1. Germline V gives CDR1 KGHSH, CDR2 LQKENI. The CDR3 totals 15 residues. Trimming removed 3 bases from V and 5 bases from J; junction bases left unmatched: 8.

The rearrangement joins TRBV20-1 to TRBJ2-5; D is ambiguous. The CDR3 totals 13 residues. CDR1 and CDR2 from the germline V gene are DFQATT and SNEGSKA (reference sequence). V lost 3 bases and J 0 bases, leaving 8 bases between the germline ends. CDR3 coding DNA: TGCAGTGCTAGGCAGGCCGACCAAGAGACCCAGTACTTC. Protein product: CSARQADQETQYF.

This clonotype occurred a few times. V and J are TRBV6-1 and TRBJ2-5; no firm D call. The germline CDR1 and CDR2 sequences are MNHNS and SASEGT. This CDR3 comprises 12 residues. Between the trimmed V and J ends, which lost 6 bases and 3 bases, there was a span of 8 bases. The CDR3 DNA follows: TGTGCCAGCAGGGGGTTTGAAGAGACCCAGTACTTC. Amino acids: CASRGFEETQYF.

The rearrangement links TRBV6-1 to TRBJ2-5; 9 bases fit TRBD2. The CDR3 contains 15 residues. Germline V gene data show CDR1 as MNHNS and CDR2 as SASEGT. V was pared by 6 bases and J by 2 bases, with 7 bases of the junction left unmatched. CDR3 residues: CASSGPSGDQETQYF. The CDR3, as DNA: TGTGCCAGCAGCGGCCCTAGCGGGGATCAAGAGACCCAGTACTTC.

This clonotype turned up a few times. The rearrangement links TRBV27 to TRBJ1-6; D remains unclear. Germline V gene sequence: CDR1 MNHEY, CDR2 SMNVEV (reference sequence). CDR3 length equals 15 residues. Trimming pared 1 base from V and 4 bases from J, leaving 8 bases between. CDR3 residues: CASSLLQDYNSPLHF. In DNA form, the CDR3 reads TGTGCCAGCAGTTTATTGCAGGATTATAATTCACCCCTCCACTTT.

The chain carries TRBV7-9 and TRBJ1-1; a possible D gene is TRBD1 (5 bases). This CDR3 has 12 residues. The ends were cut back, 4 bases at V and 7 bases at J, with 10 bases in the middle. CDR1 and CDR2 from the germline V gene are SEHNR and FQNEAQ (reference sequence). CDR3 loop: CASSYGDSEAFF. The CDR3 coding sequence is TGTGCCAGCAGCTACGGCGACAGTGAAGCTTTCTTT.

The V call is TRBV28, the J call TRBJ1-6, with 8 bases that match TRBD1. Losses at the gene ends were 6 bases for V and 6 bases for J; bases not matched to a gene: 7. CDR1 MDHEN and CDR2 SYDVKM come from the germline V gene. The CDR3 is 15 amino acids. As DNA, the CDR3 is TGTGCCAGCAGCTTCGCCGACAGGGGTAATTCACCCCTCCACTTT. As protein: CASSFADRGNSPLHF.

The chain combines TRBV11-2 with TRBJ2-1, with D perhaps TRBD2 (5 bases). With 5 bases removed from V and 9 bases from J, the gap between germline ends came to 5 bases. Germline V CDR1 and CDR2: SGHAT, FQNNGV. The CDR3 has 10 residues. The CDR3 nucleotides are TGTGCCAGCAGCACTAGTGAGCAGTTCTTC. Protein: CASSTSEQFF.

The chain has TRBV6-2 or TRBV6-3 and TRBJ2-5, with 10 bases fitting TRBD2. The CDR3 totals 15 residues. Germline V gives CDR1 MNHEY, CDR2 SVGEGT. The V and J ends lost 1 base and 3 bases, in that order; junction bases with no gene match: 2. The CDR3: CASSYWLAGEETQYF. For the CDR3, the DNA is TGTGCCAGCAGTTACTGGCTAGCGGGAGAAGAGACCCAGTACTTC.